This T cell receptor (beta chain) was identified in a study of blood T cells in healthy people across ages. Study summary: Template switching recovered approximately one barcoded beta molecule for every two T cells.

From germline, CDR1 is MNHEY and CDR2 SMNVEV (reference sequence). V was trimmed by 6 bases and J by 1 base, leaving 12 bases between them. This CDR3 is built from 14 residues. This clonotype has more than one count but fewer than ten. Then a second PCR, running roughly 7 to 11 cycles, was carried out with a sample-barcoded 5' primer and a J-beta primer mix. One entry per CDR3 protein results from TCRdb running MiXCR on the 5' RACE reads. This sample has 1.5 million to 2 million distinct CDR3 sequences, with 28% found just once. Donor samples were obtained from healthy Caucasian individuals from Russia, aged about 6 to 95.

The chain carries TRBV27 and TRBJ1-1; a weak D match, TRBD1 (6 bases). Sequenced material: blood. The source of this sequence is a woman in her twenties or thirties in good health. For the CDR3, the DNA is TGTGCCAGCAGCCCCTTGACAGGGAACACTGAAGCTTTCTTT. Translating it yields CASSPLTGNTEAFF.